This record concerns one T cell receptor beta chain sequence. This clonotype was seen repeatedly, ten times or more. Its antigen target is currently unknown. The record has no base qualities; no much larger clone is one base away. This entry is derived from a study of regulatory T cells in long-lasting Graves disease (TCRdb year 2021). With respect to the entire study: Patients with newly diagnosed Graves' disease had been on antithyroid drugs for under 3 months. Patients with persistent Graves' disease were compared with patients with newly diagnosed Graves' disease using TCR sequencing and RNA sequencing of peripheral blood. The study was registered as a clinical trial and conducted in China. A total of approximately 35 samples underwent TCR sequencing: some 13 from persistent and about 20 from newly diagnosed Graves' disease patients.

General study outcomes and caveats: Compared with newly diagnosed patients, patients with persistent Graves' disease had lower TCR Shannon entropy and fewer highly expanded clones, which suggests clonal expansion. Sequencing and analysis were limited to the TCR beta chain. Because the primary lesion, thyroid tissue, could not be accessed, the study looked at peripheral blood alone. The small sample size was acknowledged by the authors as a limitation that may reduce accuracy. More public clonotypes were shared among persistent patients (around 3,000) than among newly diagnosed patients (approximately 930). Persistent disease showed preferential use of TRBV28, TRBJ1-2 and TRBJ2-5, whereas newly diagnosed disease favored TRBV20-1 and TRBJ2-1.

The library was generated by multiplex PCR. Sequenced using an Illumina HiSeq 4000. To build TCR beta libraries, CDR3 regions were amplified by Arm-PCR using iRepertoire HTBI primers. Before sequencing, the PCR products underwent gel purification. From the authors' description of their analysis: Across samples, roughly 60 TRBV and 13 to 15 TRBJ segments were identified and used for gene usage analysis of CDR3 amino acid clonotypes. COPE and FqMerger were used to merge the filtered high-quality paired reads into contigs. Contigs were aligned with BLAST to IMGT TRBV, TRBD and TRBJ reference genes, and CDR3 was defined per IMGT. Any clonotype with a frequency above 0.1% was classified as a highly expanded clone. Repertoire diversity was measured by Shannon entropy, and V-J evenness by the Gini coefficient. A clonotype found in more than one individual was treated as public. The public reads were run again by TCRdb, first through fastp at Q25 and then through MiXCR, and only productive beta chains were kept. Each CDR3 protein gets just one entry, which takes the most common genes and DNA from the rows behind it. The V and J calls and clone size are TCRdb's, not the authors'. Within this sample are 320,000 or so distinct CDR3 sequences, with about 18% of them counted one time only. The ten top clones hold about two fifths of the sample.

CDR1 and CDR2, looked up from the germline V gene, are SGHDN and FVKESK. The CDR3 contains 19 residues, cysteine and phenylalanine counted. This entry keeps only the CDR3 DNA: 57 bases, framed from base 1. V loses 3 bases at its end and J loses 4 bases; junction bases beyond the gene matches: 12. Sample time point, as interpreted from the label and publication: newly diagnosed GD, antithyroid drugs for less than 3 months. For both TCR sequencing and RNA sequencing, RNA was extracted from PBMCs using TRIzol. The diagnosis of Graves' disease followed American Thyroid Association guidelines. Patients for the study were recruited at an endocrinology department in Xi'an, China. Each patient gave roughly 10 milliliters of peripheral blood, collected in an EDTA anticoagulant tube. Ficoll Paque Plus density gradient separation was used to isolate PBMCs, and no further T cell sorting was done. An Agilent 2100 Bioanalyzer and agarose gel were used to check RNA quality, while a NanoDrop 2000 measured RNA concentration.

This sequence originates from a female donor with Graves disease. The rearranged chain carries TRBV14 and TRBJ2-3; TRBD2 agrees with 14 junctional bases. The sample was peripheral blood mononuclear cells (PBMCs), taken at new diagnosis, from a patient treated with antithyroid drugs. CDR3 loop: CASSHMLGLAGVGADTQYF. The nucleotide sequence is given as TGTGCCAGCAGCCATATGTTGGGACTAGCGGGAGTTGGAGCAGATACGCAGTATTTT.